A selection of T cell receptor beta chains follows, all from one sample in a study of breast tumors, draining lymph nodes, adjacent tissues. TCRdb re-analysed the multiplex PCR reads in MiXCR, keeping a single row per CDR3 protein. The sample contains 85,000 to 130,000 distinct CDR3 sequences, roughly 20% of which appear only once. The sample taken for sequencing was axillary lymph node tissue. The receptors derive from a female donor with breast cancer. Some clones in this sample may be carry-over from other donors' samples. The CDR3 runs from the conserved cysteine through the conserved F or W. The D gene is left open where the match is weak. The size of a clone is reported for some rows only, either as once, few or many, or as a class for expanded clones.

clone size	D gene	V gene	J gene	CDR3 protein	CDR3 DNA
many	TRBD1	TRBV7-2	TRBJ2-3	CASRTGLTQYF	TGTGCCAGCAGGACAGGGCTTACGCAATATTTT
many	.	TRBV7-8	TRBJ1-3	CASSKFTVSGNTIYF	TGTGCCAGCAGCAAATTCACAGTCTCTGGAAACACCATATATTTT
few	.	TRBV27	TRBJ2-1	CASSLSSSYYRVNEQFF	TGTGCCAGCAGTTTATCGTCGAGCTACTACCGGGTAAATGAGCAGTTCTTC
few	TRBD1	TRBV3-1	TRBJ2-3	CASSPRDSPDTQYF	TGTGCCAGCAGCCCCCGGGACAGTCCCGATACGCAGTATTTT
many	TRBD2	TRBV5-4	TRBJ2-7	CASSSNSGSNSYEQYF	TGTGCCAGCAGCTCGAATAGCGGGAGCAACTCCTACGAGCAGTACTTC
few	.	TRBV28	TRBJ1-2	CASSPGGIPINYGYTF	TGTGCCAGCAGCCCCGGCGGGATCCCGATTAACTATGGCTACACCTTC
once	.	TRBV6-5	TRBJ1-2	CASSTRGGFGYTF	TGTGCCAGCAGTACAAGGGGCGGGTTTGGCTACACCTTC
few	.	TRBV3-1	TRBJ1-5	CASSPHVNSNQPQHF	TGTGCCAGCAGCCCCCACGTCAATAGCAATCAGCCCCAGCATTTT
few	.	TRBV18	TRBJ2-7	CASSPGMGEQYF	TGTGCCAGCTCTCCCGGAATGGGTGAGCAGTACTTC
.	.	TRBV10-3	TRBJ1-1	CAISPGKTTGNTEAFF	TGTGCCATCAGTCCAGGTAAGACGACAGGGAACACTGAAGCTTTCTTT
many	.	TRBV5-6	TRBJ2-7	CASSLGDTGRYEQYF	TGTGCCAGCAGCTTGGGGGATACGGGGCGCTACGAGCAGTACTTC
many	TRBD1	TRBV5-1	TRBJ2-7	CASSLAWDRGLREQYF	TGCGCCAGCAGCTTGGCCTGGGACAGGGGGCTTCGGGAGCAGTACTTC
many	.	TRBV14	TRBJ2-7	CASSGEVQPYEQYF	TGTGCCAGCAGTGGCGAGGTTCAGCCCTACGAGCAGTACTTC
many	TRBD2	TRBV6-2/TRBV6-3	TRBJ2-7	CASRSGGWGSYEQYF	TGTGCCAGCCGGAGCGGGGGGTGGGGATCCTACGAGCAGTACTTC
many	.	TRBV12-3/TRBV12-4	TRBJ2-1	CASRRGGDNEQFF	TGTGCCAGCAGGAGGGGCGGGGACAATGAGCAGTTCTTC
few	.	TRBV28	TRBJ2-1	CASSLWGSYEQFF	TGTGCCAGCAGTTTATGGGGGAGTTATGAGCAGTTCTTC
many	.	TRBV12-3/TRBV12-4	TRBJ2-4	CASSQGSIQYF	TGTGCCAGCAGTCAGGGGTCCATTCAGTACTTC
.	.	TRBV6-1	TRBJ2-2	CASRVPGRANTGELFF	TGTGCCAGCAGGGTACCGGGACGCGCGAACACCGGGGAGCTGTTTTTT
many	.	TRBV5-1	TRBJ1-2	CASSLVLGGLDYGYTF	TGCGCCAGCAGCTTGGTCCTTGGCGGGTTAGACTATGGCTACACCTTC
few	.	TRBV12-3/TRBV12-4	TRBJ2-2	CASSLGWQSANTGELFF	TGTGCCAGCAGTTTAGGTTGGCAGAGCGCGAACACCGGGGAGCTGTTTTTT
many	.	TRBV7-2	TRBJ2-7	CASSVVGPGTYEQYF	TGTGCCAGCAGCGTAGTGGGCCCGGGAACCTACGAGCAGTACTTC
many	TRBD2	TRBV2	TRBJ2-1	CASSTTSGRPYNEQFF	TGTGCCAGCAGTACTACTAGCGGGAGACCCTACAATGAGCAGTTCTTC
large	.	TRBV7-9	TRBJ2-5	CASSHTRGVGTQYF	TGTGCCAGCAGCCACACCAGGGGCGTGGGGACCCAGTACTTC
.	TRBD2	TRBV20-1	TRBJ2-7	CSARGGASGGLSYEQYF	TGCAGTGCTAGAGGTGGGGCTAGCGGGGGCCTCTCCTACGAGCAGTACTTC
many	TRBD1	TRBV5-8	TRBJ2-5	CASSHRTGTAQETQYF	TGTGCCAGCAGCCACAGGACCGGGACAGCCCAAGAGACCCAGTACTTC
many	.	TRBV5-5	TRBJ1-5	CASSPGHLDQPQHF	TGTGCCAGCAGCCCGGGACACCTTGATCAGCCCCAGCATTTT
many	.	TRBV5-4	TRBJ1-2	CASSLLGAANYGYTF	TGTGCCAGCAGCTTGCTCGGGGCGGCTAACTATGGCTACACCTTC
many	.	TRBV2	TRBJ2-5	CASIRLPPETQYF	TGTGCCAGCATTCGACTCCCCCCAGAGACCCAGTACTTC
.	.	TRBV3-1	TRBJ1-5	CACSQDLQGFQPQHF	TGTGCCTGCAGCCAAGATTTGCAGGGGTTTCAGCCCCAGCATTTT
many	TRBD1	TRBV19	TRBJ2-7	CASSFQGAGEQYF	TGTGCCAGTAGTTTCCAGGGGGCAGGAGAGCAGTACTTC
many	TRBD2	TRBV5-1	TRBJ2-1	CASRMGLAGQEQFF	TGCGCCAGCAGAATGGGACTAGCGGGACAAGAGCAGTTCTTC
.	.	TRBV20-1	TRBJ2-6	CSARDPEGANVLTF	TGCAGTGCTAGAGATCCGGAGGGGGCCAACGTCCTGACTTTC
many	TRBD1	TRBV7-9	TRBJ2-3	CASSTGTGGHTDTQYF	TGTGCCAGCAGCACCGGGACAGGGGGCCACACAGATACGCAGTATTTT
many	.	TRBV20-1	TRBJ1-4	CSARELGQGAEKLFF	TGCAGTGCTAGAGAACTGGGGCAGGGCGCTGAAAAACTGTTTTTT
many	.	TRBV4-1	TRBJ2-7	CASSQDSGSYEQYF	TGCGCCAGCAGCCAAGATAGCGGCTCCTACGAGCAGTACTTC
many	.	TRBV15	TRBJ1-6	CATSREQSNSPLHF	TGTGCCACCAGCAGAGAGCAGTCTAATTCACCCCTCCACTTT
many	.	TRBV7-9	TRBJ2-7	CASSPRTGVRGYEQYF	TGTGCCAGCAGCCCCAGGACGGGGGTAAGGGGCTACGAGCAGTACTTC
.	TRBD1	TRBV28	TRBJ1-6	CASSFRQGSPGSPFYNSPLHF	TGTGCCAGCAGTTTCAGACAGGGATCCCCTGGCTCCCCATTTTATAATTCACCCCTCCACTTT
.	.	TRBV15	TRBJ1-1	CATSRDLGLNTEAFF	TGTGCCACCAGCAGAGATCTGGGGTTGAACACTGAAGCTTTCTTT
.	.	TRBV14	TRBJ1-1	CASSQVGMNTEAFF	TGTGCCAGCAGCCAAGTTGGGATGAACACTGAAGCTTTCTTT
many	.	TRBV29-1	TRBJ2-7	CSVEEYSAGAGYEQYF	TGCAGCGTTGAAGAGTATTCGGCAGGGGCTGGCTACGAGCAGTACTTC
many	.	TRBV2	TRBJ1-5	CASSEARTPDQPQHF	TGTGCCAGCAGTGAAGCTAGGACCCCGGACCAGCCCCAGCATTTT
many	.	TRBV20-1	TRBJ2-1	CSARRDFDNEQFF	TGCAGTGCTAGGCGGGACTTTGACAATGAGCAGTTCTTC
many	.	TRBV7-6	TRBJ2-5	CASSLGVQETQYF	TGTGCCAGCAGCTTGGGAGTCCAAGAGACCCAGTACTTC
.	TRBD1	TRBV29-1	TRBJ2-2	CSVEEARGRVGELFF	TGCAGCGTTGAAGAGGCCAGGGGGCGCGTGGGGGAGCTGTTTTTT
many	.	TRBV5-1	TRBJ2-1	CASSSPAGAYNEQFF	TGCGCCAGCAGCTCGCCAGCAGGCGCCTACAATGAGCAGTTCTTC
many	TRBD2	TRBV6-5	TRBJ2-7	CASRQTLWTSLSGRQYF	TGTGCCAGCAGACAAACCCTTTGGACTAGCCTTTCGGGTCGTCAGTACTTC
.	TRBD1	TRBV30	TRBJ1-2	CAWSMAGTGTGYTF	TGTGCCTGGAGTATGGCCGGGACAGGCACTGGCTACACCTTC
few	TRBD2	TRBV3-1	TRBJ2-2	CAVTGLAGNTGELFF	TGTGCCGTTACGGGACTAGCGGGAAACACCGGGGAGCTGTTTTTT
many	TRBD2	TRBV12-3/TRBV12-4	TRBJ2-1	CASSFFRLAGGRSSYNEQFF	TGTGCCAGCAGTTTTTTTCGACTAGCGGGAGGCAGGAGCTCCTACAATGAGCAGTTCTTC
.	.	TRBV7-7	TRBJ2-2	CASSPTETGELFF	TGTGCCAGCAGCCCCACAGAGACCGGGGAGCTGTTTTTT
many	.	TRBV5-1	TRBJ1-2	CASSGGQSYGYTF	TGCGCCAGCAGCGGAGGACAGAGCTATGGCTACACCTTC
.	.	TRBV2	TRBJ1-1	CASSIIWPEDFF	TGTGCCAGCAGCATTATTTGGCCTGAAGATTTCTTT
.	TRBD2	TRBV6-1	TRBJ2-2	CASTRLAGEKGGELFF	TGTGCCAGCACCAGACTAGCGGGGGAAAAGGGCGGGGAGCTGTTTTTT